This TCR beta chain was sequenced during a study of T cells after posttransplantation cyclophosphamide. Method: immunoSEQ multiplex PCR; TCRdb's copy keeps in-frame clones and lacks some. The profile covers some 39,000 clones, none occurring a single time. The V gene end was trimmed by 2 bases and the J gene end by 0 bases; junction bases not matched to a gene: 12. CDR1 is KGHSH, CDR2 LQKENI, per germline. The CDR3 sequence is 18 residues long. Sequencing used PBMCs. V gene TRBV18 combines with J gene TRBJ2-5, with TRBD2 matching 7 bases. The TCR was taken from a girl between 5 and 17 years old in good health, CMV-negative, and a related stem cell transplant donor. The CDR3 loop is CASSPGTAGPLYQETQYF. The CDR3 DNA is TGTGCCAGCTCACCAGGTACAGCGGGGCCCCTCTACCAAGAGACCCAGTACTTC. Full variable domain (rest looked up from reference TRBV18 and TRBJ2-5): NAGVMQNPRHLVRRRGQEARLRCSPMKGHSHVYWYRQLPEEGLKFMVYLQKENIIDESGMPKERFSAEFPKEGPSILRIQQVVRGDSAAYFCASSPGTAGPLYQETQYFGPGTRLLVL.